The 23 T cell receptor beta chains below all came from one sample that was sequenced in a study of T-cell reconstitution after alpha-beta-depleted transplantation in children. The library targeted TCRbeta and was prepared with unique molecular identifiers. TCRdb re-called the PCR reads through MiXCR, storing one row per CDR3 protein. Altogether about 230,000 distinct CDR3 sequences are present, more than 10% being singletons, with the ten largest covering about 2.6%. The sequences come from PBMCs from the stem cell graft donor, collected from the stem cell graft. The origin of the receptors is a human donor who donated a stem cell graft to a child with acute lymphoblastic leukemia.

This clonotype was counted ten times or more. The J gene is TRBJ2-7, the V gene TRBV29-1, with TRBD1 matching over 7 bases. The ends lost 6 bases at V and 2 bases at J; junction bases unmatched: 13. This CDR3 is built from 15 residues. CDR1 is SQVTM and CDR2 is ANQGSEA in the germline V gene. CDR3 residues: CSVAEPGTVPYEQYF. CDR3 sequence (DNA): TGCAGCGTCGCAGAACCCGGGACAGTTCCCTACGAGCAGTACTTC.

This clonotype was seen at least ten times. The chain uses TRBV5-6 and TRBJ2-2; 8 positions match TRBD1. With V trimmed by 5 bases and J by 5 bases, 8 bases remained unmatched. This CDR3 has 15 amino acids. Per the germline V gene, CDR1 is SGHDT and CDR2 is YYEEEE. The DNA of the CDR3 is TGTGCCAGCAGAGTGACAGGGGTCGTAACCGGGGAGCTGTTTTTT. It specifies CASRVTGVVTGELFF. The entire variable domain, with the rest obtained from reference TRBV5-6 and TRBJ2-2, is as follows: DAGVTQSPTHLIKTRGQQVTLRCSPKSGHDTVSWYQQALGQGPQFIFQYYEEEERQRGNFPDRFSGHQFPNYSSELNVNALLLGDSALYLCASRVTGVVTGELFFGEGSRLTVL.

This chain joins TRBV6-1 and TRBJ2-3, with 8 nucleotides matching TRBD2. The CDR3 consists of 15 residues. J was trimmed by 2 bases and V by 6 bases; bases with no gene match: 7. The germline CDR1 and CDR2 sequences are MNHNS and SASEGT. CDR3 sequence reads: CASRHSGEATDTQYF. DNA for the CDR3: TGTGCCAGCAGACATAGCGGGGAGGCCACAGATACGCAGTATTTT.

The chain joins TRBV11-1 to TRBJ2-6; D is ambiguous. V was clipped by 1 base and J by 4 bases, with 17 bases between them. The CDR3 runs 18 residues. CDR1 is SGHAT and CDR2 is FQDESV in the germline V gene (reference sequence). The CDR3 is CASSLGALLTDGANVLTF. CDR3 coding DNA: TGTGCCAGCAGCTTAGGGGCTCTGCTAACGGACGGGGCCAACGTCCTGACTTTC.

The table lists this clonotype with many counts. This chain connects TRBV24-1 to TRBJ1-2, with 8 bases lining up with TRBD1. The CDR3 contains 14 residues. Trimming cost V 3 bases and J 5 bases; bases outside gene matches: 4. Germline CDR1 is KGHDR and CDR2 is SFDVKD. CDR3 amino acids: CATSDVQGVYGYTF. The CDR3 region has the DNA TGTGCCACCAGTGATGTACAGGGGGTATATGGCTACACCTTC.

In regard to this clonotype: This may arise from a read error, as a much more abundant clone is one base away. This chain connects TRBV7-2 to TRBJ2-7; TRBD2 might be the D (6 bases). This CDR3 is 14 amino acids long. V shed 5 bases and J shed 3 bases, with 14 bases lying between them. Germline CDR1 is SGHTA and CDR2 is FQGNSA. The DNA of the CDR3 is TGTGCCAGCAGCCCCGGGGGACGGAACTACGAGCAGTACTTC. Its protein is CASSPGGRNYEQYF. The complete variable domain, with remaining parts taken from reference TRBV7-2 and TRBJ2-7, reads GAGVSQSPSNKVTEKGKDVELRCDPISGHTALYWYRQSLGQGLEFLIYFQGNSAPDKSGLPSDRFSAERTGGSVSTLTIQRTQQEDSAVYLCASSPGGRNYEQYFGPGTRLTVT.

This clonotype was detected a few times. This sequence joins TRBV5-1 and TRBJ2-7, with 10 bases fitting TRBD2. This CDR3 has 15 amino acids. Germline V gives CDR1 SGHRS, CDR2 YFSETQ. V lost 0 bases and J lost 2; bases outside the gene matches: 2. For the CDR3, the DNA is TGCGCCAGCAGCTTGGAAGCGGGGGGGCCCTACGAGCAGTACTTC. Protein product: CASSLEAGGPYEQYF.

This clonotype has at least ten counts. This chain joins TRBV29-1 and TRBJ2-7; D might be TRBD1 (6 bases). CDR1 is SQVTM and CDR2 is ANQGSEA in the germline V gene. Between the trimmed V and J ends, which lost 3 bases and 7 bases, there was a span of 10 bases. This CDR3 region has 11 residues. The CDR3, as DNA: TGCAGCGTTGAGGCAGGGGATGAGCAGTACTTC. Translated: CSVEAGDEQYF.

This clonotype was seen at least ten times. An end of the junction differs from the germline gene, which may be a read error. The chain uses TRBV20-1 and TRBJ2-1; TRBD2 matches 11 bases. Germline loops: CDR1 DFQATT, CDR2 SNEGSKA (reference sequence). This CDR3 contains 15 residues. The CDR3 loop reads CSAGELAGGGNEQFF. The CDR3 DNA reads as TGCAGTGCTGGAGAGCTAGCGGGGGGCGGTAATGAGCAGTTCTTC.

The genes are TRBV11-1 and TRBJ2-3; tentative D call: TRBD1 (5 bases). The CDR3 runs 17 residues. Trimming took off 3 bases at V and 4 bases at J, with 20 bases between the two ends. Germline CDR1 and CDR2: SGHAT and FQDESV (reference sequence). The CDR3 nucleotides are TGTGCCAGCAGCTTTCCATTGAGTAGAGGACACGCAGATACGCAGTATTTT. Amino acid sequence: CASSFPLSRGHADTQYF.

This clonotype has only a few counts. This rearrangement joins TRBV25-1 to TRBJ2-5; TRBD2 might be the D (6 bases). This CDR3 region has 14 residues. Trimming removed 5 bases from V and 5 bases from J, with 15 bases in between. Germline V gene sequence: CDR1 MGHDK, CDR2 SYGVNS. The CDR3 nucleotides read TGTGCCAGCAGTTCATGGGAACGGGAGGAGACCCAGTACTTC. It codes for CASSSWEREETQYF.

The sample holds many counts of this clonotype. This chain uses TRBV7-9 with TRBJ1-1; 9 bases fit TRBD1. V lost 6 bases and J lost 8; bases outside the gene matches: 10. CDR3 length: 14 residues. CDR1 and CDR2 from the germline V gene are SEHNR and FQNEAQ (reference sequence). In DNA form, the CDR3 reads TGTGCCAGCAGACCGACAGGGGGACTCTCCGAAGCTTTCTTT. This codes for CASRPTGGLSEAFF.

This clonotype was recorded many times. V gene TRBV6-5 combines with J gene TRBJ1-2, with TRBD1 matching 9 bases. Germline assignment: CDR1 MNHEY and CDR2 SVGAGI. CDR3 length equals 14 residues. V trimming: 6 bases; J trimming: 3 bases; junction bases outside the gene matches: 5. CDR3 coding DNA: TGTGCCAGCAGGAGGGGGGACAGGGACTATGGCTACACCTTC. Translating gives CASRRGDRDYGYTF.

At least ten counts were recorded for this clonotype. This sequence joins TRBV7-6 and TRBJ2-1; the D gene is possibly TRBD2 (6 bases). V lost 2 bases to trimming and J lost 0 bases, with 11 bases between them. The length of the CDR3 is 16 residues. Germline V CDR1 and CDR2: SGHVS, FNYEAQ. This CDR3 reads CASSLLALSSYNEQFF. CDR3 in DNA: TGTGCCAGCAGCTTACTAGCGCTGAGCTCCTACAATGAGCAGTTCTTC. Using reference TRBV7-6 and TRBJ2-1 for the parts outside the CDR3, the full variable domain is GAGVSQSPRYKVTKRGQDVALRCDPISGHVSLYWYRQALGQGPEFLTYFNYEAQQDKSGLPNDRFSAERPEGSISTLTIQRTEQRDSAMYRCASSLLALSSYNEQFFGPGTRLTVL.

This clonotype was seen many times. The gene calls are TRBV14 and TRBJ2-3; D tentatively fits TRBD1 or TRBD2 (5 bases each). Germline V gives CDR1 SGHDN, CDR2 FVKESK. The ends were cut back, 2 bases at V and 9 bases at J, with 12 bases in the middle. CDR3 length: 13 amino acids. For the CDR3, the DNA is TGTGCCAGCAGCCAATTCCAGGGCGGGACGCAGTATTTT. Translation gives CASSQFQGGTQYF.

This clonotype was seen ten or more times. This chain links TRBV20-1 with TRBJ1-1, with D possibly being TRBD1 (5 bases). V was cut by 0 bases and J by 0 bases, with 14 bases left in between. The CDR3 consists of 16 residues. CDR1 and CDR2 (germline): DFQATT, SNEGSKA (reference sequence). CDR3 sequence (DNA): TGCAGTGCTAGAGATCCGGGGGGTCGAATGAACACTGAAGCTTTCTTT. This sequence encodes CSARDPGGRMNTEAFF.

This clonotype has ten or more counts. V usage is TRBV3-1 and J usage is TRBJ2-7, with D hard to call. Germline-derived CDR1 and CDR2 are LGHDT and YNNKEL (reference sequence). CDR3 length: 12 residues. V lost 4 bases to trimming and J lost 3 bases, with 7 bases between them. CDR3 DNA: TGTGCCAGCAGCCGTAGTCACTACGAGCAGTACTTC. Protein: CASSRSHYEQYF.

This clonotype was seen repeatedly, ten times or more. This chain uses TRBV5-1 with TRBJ1-3, with 7 positions matching TRBD1. The CDR3 sequence is 16 residues long. V gave up 3 bases and J gave up 0 bases; unmatched junction bases: 6. Germline V CDR1 and CDR2: SGHRS, YFSETQ. The CDR3 loop is CASSSTGVYSGNTIYF. Written as DNA, the CDR3 is TGCGCCAGCAGCTCCACAGGGGTCTACTCTGGAAACACCATATATTTT.

This clonotype came up many times. This rearrangement joins TRBV7-9 to TRBJ2-1; D is perhaps TRBD1 (5 bases). The V end was cut by 5 bases, the J end by 8 bases, with 16 bases between. CDR3 length: 14 amino acids. Germline CDR1 and CDR2: SEHNR and FQNEAQ (reference sequence). The chain's CDR3 is CASSLPQGQYEQFF. CDR3 nucleotides: TGTGCCAGCAGCCTCCCCCAGGGTCAGTATGAGCAGTTCTTC.

There are a few counts of this clonotype. The CDR3, as DNA: TGTGCCAGCAGCTCCGGGACAGGACGATATGGCTACACCTTC. Protein product: CASSSGTGRYGYTF. The V gene is TRBV13, the J gene TRBJ1-2, with 8 bases lining up with TRBD1. CDR3 length equals 14 residues. Germline CDR1 and CDR2: PRHDT and FYEKMQ (reference sequence). V gave up 4 bases and J gave up 5 bases; unmatched junction bases: 6.

This clonotype came up many times. This chain joins TRBV6-1 and TRBJ1-5; TRBD1 might be the D (6 bases). Looked up from germline, CDR1 is MNHNS and CDR2 is SASEGT. The ends were cut back, 8 bases at V and 6 bases at J, with 20 bases in the middle. The CDR3 has 15 amino acids. CDR3 bases: TGTGCCAGCCGCTCGTCTCGGGGGCAAAGTCAGCCCCAGCATTTT. Its protein product is CASRSSRGQSQPQHF.

At least ten counts were recorded for this clonotype. One junction end does not reproduce the germline sequence, and a read error may be involved. The V call is TRBV20-1, the J call TRBJ2-7, with D tentatively TRBD1 (5 bases). Per the germline V gene, CDR1 is DFQATT and CDR2 is SNEGSKA (reference sequence). The CDR3 has 11 amino acids. The CDR3 nucleotides are TGCAGTGCTAGAGATGGGCAGGGTCAGGACTTC. It yields the protein CSARDGQGQDF.

This clonotype was counted ten times or more. The chain is built from TRBV7-2 and TRBJ2-3, with 9 bases identical to TRBD2. The J segment lost 2 bases and the V segment lost 0 bases, leaving 6 bases of the junction unmatched. CDR1 is SGHTA and CDR2 is FQGNSA in the germline V gene. The CDR3 is 17 residues long. CDR3 sequence reads: CASSLAPAGGPTDTQYF. The CDR3 DNA is TGTGCCAGCAGCTTAGCGCCAGCGGGAGGTCCCACAGATACGCAGTATTTT.